A single sample is the source of the 31 T cell receptor beta chains below, sequenced in a study of T cells in Graves' hyperthyroidism and ophthalmopathy. TCR beta CDR3 regions were amplified from RNA transcripts. During a first-round RT-PCR of the TCR CDR3, the HTBI primer set was used. TCRdb redid the calling of the multiplex PCR reads with MiXCR, one entry per CDR3 protein. The sample records approximately 400,000 distinct CDR3 sequences, roughly 14% being singletons. Material: blood. The receptors come from a woman aged 18-29 years with Graves' hyperthyroidism.

This clonotype was seen many times. The chain employs TRBV28 and TRBJ2-7; the D is unclear. V dropped 3 bases and J dropped 3 bases, with 18 bases sitting between them. The CDR3 runs 16 residues. CDR1 is MDHEN and CDR2 is SYDVKM in the germline V gene. CDR3: CASSFPTRQSNYEQYF. DNA for the CDR3: TGTGCCAGCAGTTTCCCCACACGGCAATCGAACTACGAGCAGTACTTC.

V usage is TRBV6-2 or TRBV6-3 and J usage is TRBJ2-7; 12 nucleotides match TRBD2. V lost 7 bases and J lost 2; bases outside the gene matches: 3. This CDR3 is 14 amino acids long. CDR1 MNHEY and CDR2 SVGEGT come from the germline V gene. DNA for the CDR3: TGTGCCAGCAATAGACTAGCGGGAGCCTACGAGCAGTACTTC. Protein sequence: CASNRLAGAYEQYF.

This chain connects TRBV5-4 to TRBJ1-1; 8 positions match TRBD1. Germline V CDR1 and CDR2: SGHNT, YYREEE (reference sequence). V lost 4 bases and J lost 1; bases outside the gene matches: 6. The CDR3 covers 15 residues. This chain's CDR3 is CASSLGQGPNTEAFF. The CDR3 DNA is TGTGCCAGCAGCCTCGGACAGGGCCCGAACACTGAAGCTTTCTTT.

The chain couples TRBV4-1 to TRBJ2-6; D remains ambiguous. CDR3 length: 17 residues. The germline CDR1 and CDR2 sequences are MGHRA and YSYEKL. With 0 bases removed from V and 2 bases from J, the gap between germline ends came to 11 bases. The CDR3 here is CASSQDWNNTGANVLTF. CDR3 sequence (DNA): TGCGCCAGCAGCCAAGATTGGAACAATACTGGGGCCAACGTCCTGACTTTC.

In its sample, this clonotype was seen many times. This chain uses TRBV28 with TRBJ1-2, with 7 bases matching TRBD1. This CDR3 comprises 13 residues. The V gene end was trimmed by 3 bases and the J gene end by 8 bases; junction bases not matched to a gene: 6. The germline V gene has CDR1 MDHEN and CDR2 SYDVKM. The CDR3 reads CASSFEGALGYTF. Here the CDR3 DNA reads TGTGCCAGCAGTTTTGAGGGGGCGTTGGGCTACACCTTC.

This clonotype was found many times. Its ends do not fully match the called genes, so a read error is possible. The chain recombines TRBV11-2 with TRBJ1-1, with a weak D call TRBD1 (6 bases). Looked up from germline, CDR1 is SGHAT and CDR2 is FQNNGV. The CDR3 loop spans 13 amino acids. This chain's CDR3 is CASSSTGNSEAFF. The CDR3 DNA follows: TGTGCCAGCAGCTCCACAGGGAACTCTGAAGCTTTCTTT.

This clonotype was counted only a few times. The rearrangement links TRBV20-1 to TRBJ2-7, with D perhaps matching TRBD1 (5 bases). This CDR3 contains 12 residues. Looked up from germline, CDR1 is DFQATT and CDR2 is SNEGSKA (reference sequence). V was clipped by 3 bases and J by 6 bases, with 12 bases between them. Written as DNA, the CDR3 is TGCAGTGCTAGTGGGGCAGGGCGCGAGCAGTACTTC. This encodes CSASGAGREQYF.

This clonotype was observed many times. J is TRBJ2-4 and V is TRBV28; 7 nucleotides agree with TRBD1. CDR3 size: 15 residues. V lost 5 bases, J lost 5 bases, and 9 bases stayed unmatched. CDR1 MDHEN and CDR2 SYDVKM come from the germline V gene. For the CDR3, the DNA is TGTGCCAGCAGTAACAGGGGAGTGGGGGAAAACATTCAGTACTTC. This codes for CASSNRGVGENIQYF.

For this clonotype: Given a much more abundant clone one base away, this may be a read error. The CDR3 loop reads CASSRQGLAGEETQFF. CDR3 nucleotide sequence: TGCGCCAGCAGCCGTCAGGGACTAGCGGGGGAAGAGACCCAGTTCTTC. The chain has TRBV5-1 and TRBJ2-5; 14 bases line up with TRBD2. TRBJ2-1 explains the end of the DNA better; the J call may be wrong. This CDR3 contains 16 residues. Germline-derived CDR1 and CDR2 are SGHRS and YFSETQ.

This clonotype came up a few times. The V call is TRBV24-1, the J call TRBJ1-1; 7 bases agree with TRBD1. Trimming cost V 3 bases and J 7 bases; bases outside gene matches: 7. In germline, CDR1 is KGHDR, CDR2 SFDVKD. CDR3 length equals 14 residues. The CDR3 DNA reads TGTGCCACCAGTGATCCATGGACAGGCGATGAAGCTTTCTTT. This codes for CATSDPWTGDEAFF.

This clonotype was seen ten or more times. The chain is built from TRBV20-1 and TRBJ2-7, with TRBD1 matching over 10 bases. The CDR3 sequence is 13 residues long. Germline CDR1 reads DFQATT; CDR2 reads SNEGSKA (reference sequence). The trim removed 6 bases at V and 6 bases at J, leaving 8 bases unmatched. The CDR3: CSAGRDRGIEQYF. For the CDR3, the DNA is TGCAGTGCGGGGCGGGACAGGGGTATCGAGCAGTACTTC.

This clonotype occurred many times. The V call is TRBV7-9, the J call TRBJ1-2; D unresolved. The germline V gene has CDR1 SEHNR and CDR2 FQNEAQ (reference sequence). Deletions cut 2 bases from V and 6 bases from J, with 4 bases between. This CDR3 has 11 residues. CDR3 in amino acids: CASSLLDGYTF. Here the CDR3 DNA reads TGTGCCAGCAGCTTACTCGATGGCTACACCTTC.

This clonotype was observed many times. The CDR3 loop reads CASSLGGETYGYTF. The CDR3 coding sequence is TGTGCCAGCAGCCTAGGGGGGGAGACCTATGGCTACACCTTC. The chain couples TRBV7-8 to TRBJ1-2; a possible D gene is TRBD1 (6 bases). The ends were cut back, 5 bases at V and 4 bases at J, with 14 bases in the middle. Germline V gives CDR1 SGHVS, CDR2 FQNEAQ. This CDR3 region has 14 residues.

The V call is TRBV25-1, the J call TRBJ1-1, with D maybe TRBD1 (6 bases). With 4 bases removed from V and 4 bases from J, the gap between germline ends came to 10 bases. The germline V gene has CDR1 MGHDK and CDR2 SYGVNS. The CDR3 has 13 amino acids. The CDR3 spells CASSVGGLTEAFF. The CDR3 coding sequence is TGTGCCAGCAGTGTAGGGGGTCTCACTGAAGCTTTCTTT.

This clonotype was recorded at least ten times. The rearrangement uses TRBV7-2 and TRBJ2-1; no clear D. The CDR3 contains 13 residues. Germline CDR1 and CDR2: SGHTA and FQGNSA. Trimming took 1 base from V and 7 from J, leaving 8 bases between them. The CDR3 DNA follows: TGTGCCAGCAGCTTAGTGTATCAGAATGAGCAGTTCTTC. This translates into CASSLVYQNEQFF. The variable domain in full, completed from reference TRBV7-2 and TRBJ2-1, reads GAGVSQSPSNKVTEKGKDVELRCDPISGHTALYWYRQSLGQGLEFLIYFQGNSAPDKSGLPSDRFSAERTGGSVSTLTIQRTQQEDSAVYLCASSLVYQNEQFFGPGTRLTVL.

The CDR3 here is CASSPGGSFRDTQYF. The CDR3 coding sequence is TGTGCCAGTTCGCCGGGGGGCTCATTCCGAGATACGCAGTATTTT. This chain uses TRBV19 with TRBJ2-3; D may be TRBD2 (7 bases). This CDR3 has 15 residues. V lost 8 bases to trimming and J lost 5 bases, with 20 bases between them. CDR1 and CDR2 from the germline V gene are LNHDA and SQIVND (reference sequence).

This clonotype was counted ten times or more. J is TRBJ2-1 and V is TRBV27, with 7 bases lining up with TRBD1. CDR3 length: 17 amino acids. The J segment lost 0 bases and the V segment lost 9 bases, leaving 14 bases of the junction unmatched. Per the germline V gene, CDR1 is MNHEY and CDR2 is SMNVEV (reference sequence). This CDR3 reads CASKTTGALSSYNEQFF. Written as DNA, the CDR3 is TGTGCCAGTAAAACAACAGGGGCGCTGAGCTCCTACAATGAGCAGTTCTTC.

This clonotype was seen ten or more times. This chain links TRBV28 with TRBJ1-5; D not resolved. CDR1 is MDHEN and CDR2 is SYDVKM in the germline V gene. The CDR3 loop spans 16 amino acids. V lost 7 bases, J lost 6 bases, and 22 bases lay in between. In nucleotides, the CDR3 is TGTGCCAGCACCCATTTCGGTGGCAGGCGGAGTCAGCCCCAGCATTTT. It translates to CASTHFGGRRSQPQHF.

This chain links TRBV7-2 with TRBJ2-1; 11 nucleotides agree with TRBD2. Germline CDR1 reads SGHTA; CDR2 reads FQGNSA. This CDR3 contains 16 residues. J lost 7 bases, V lost 1 base, and 6 bases had no gene match. The CDR3, as DNA: TGTGCCAGCAGCTTAGATAGCGGGGGGGCGTGGAATGAGCAGTTCTTC. Translating it yields CASSLDSGGAWNEQFF.

J is TRBJ2-1 and V is TRBV9; 11 bases fit TRBD1. The CDR3 has 15 residues. Trimming at V came to 3 bases and at J to 10 bases, leaving 9 bases not matched to a gene. Per the germline V gene, CDR1 is SGDLS and CDR2 is YYNGEE. CDR3 sequence: CASSGGTGGTPEQFF. The DNA for the CDR3 is TGTGCCAGCAGCGGAGGGACAGGGGGAACTCCGGAGCAGTTCTTC.

This clonotype was recorded many times. This chain uses TRBV6-1 with TRBJ2-1; 8 nucleotides agree with TRBD1. The CDR3 sequence is 14 residues long. V lost 6 bases to trimming and J lost 4 bases; unmatched junction nucleotides: 5. CDR1 is MNHNS and CDR2 is SASEGT in the germline V gene. The CDR3, as DNA: TGTGCCAGCAGGCCGGGACAGGAATACAATGAGCAGTTCTTC. Translated, it gives CASRPGQEYNEQFF.

J is TRBJ2-5 and V is TRBV7-3, with TRBD2 matching 8 bases. Germline CDR1 reads SGHTA; CDR2 reads FQGTGA. Trimming cost V 5 bases and J 4 bases; bases outside gene matches: 12. This CDR3 spans 16 amino acids. CDR3 protein: CASSPSPGGRRETQYF. The CDR3 nucleotides are TGTGCCAGCAGCCCGTCTCCGGGGGGGCGTCGAGAGACCCAGTACTTC.

The sample holds many counts of this clonotype. The chain carries TRBV7-9 and TRBJ2-7; possibly TRBD1 or TRBD2 for D (5 bases each). Germline assignment: CDR1 SEHNR and CDR2 FQNEAQ (reference sequence). V was cut by 0 bases and J by 6 bases, with 24 bases left in between. This CDR3 has 18 residues. CDR3 loop: CASSLATRQGPPLGEQYF. The CDR3 region has the DNA TGTGCCAGCAGCTTAGCTACTCGTCAGGGACCTCCTTTAGGCGAGCAGTACTTC.

This clonotype has a count of ten or more. V gene TRBV27 combines with J gene TRBJ2-1, with TRBD2 as a possible D gene (6 bases). V was trimmed by 0 bases and J by 4 bases, leaving 10 bases between them. Germline V gives CDR1 MNHEY, CDR2 SMNVEV (reference sequence). The CDR3 covers 15 residues. The DNA for the CDR3 is TGTGCCAGCAGTTTATCTAGCGGACTATACAATGAGCAGTTCTTC. Translating it yields CASSLSSGLYNEQFF.

This clonotype has ten or more counts. This sequence joins TRBV3-1 and TRBJ2-4, with 8 positions matching TRBD1. Germline CDR1 reads LGHDT; CDR2 reads YNNKEL (reference sequence). This CDR3 is 16 amino acids long. After removal of 2 bases from V and 1 base from J, the junction contained 4 bases not matched to a gene. The CDR3 loop is CASSQWQGAAKNIQYF. The CDR3 nucleotides read TGTGCCAGCAGCCAATGGCAGGGGGCCGCCAAAAACATTCAGTACTTC.

This clonotype has at least ten counts. The chain employs TRBV20-1 and TRBJ2-1; TRBD1 agrees at 8 bases. The CDR3 length is 15 residues. The germline V gene encodes CDR1 DFQATT and CDR2 SNEGSKA (reference sequence). The V gene end was trimmed by 5 bases and the J gene end by 2 bases; junction bases not matched to a gene: 8. CDR3 nucleotides: TGCAGTGCTGGCCCAAACAGGGGGACCTACAATGAGCAGTTCTTC. Residues: CSAGPNRGTYNEQFF.

In this sample, this clonotype turned up many times. The J gene is TRBJ2-3, the V gene TRBV28; the D gene is possibly TRBD2 (6 bases). This CDR3 has 14 residues. V was trimmed by 3 bases and J by 7 bases, leaving 14 bases between them. From germline, CDR1 is MDHEN and CDR2 SYDVKM. CDR3 loop: CASSFLPGVNTQYF. The CDR3 coding sequence is TGTGCCAGCAGTTTTCTCCCGGGGGTGAATACGCAGTATTTT. The full variable domain, completed using reference TRBV28 and TRBJ2-3, is DVKVTQSSRYLVKRTGEKVFLECVQDMDHENMFWYRQDPGLGLRLIYFSYDVKMKEKGDIPEGYSVSREKKERFSLILESASTNQTSMYLCASSFLPGVNTQYFGPGTRLTVL.

The chain couples TRBV9 to TRBJ1-2; perhaps TRBD1 as D (5 bases). The germline CDR1 and CDR2 sequences are SGDLS and YYNGEE. The CDR3 has 16 amino acids. Trimming left V 0 bases short and J 8 bases short, with 20 bases between. CDR3 sequence reads: CASSVALPGQGGGYTF. The CDR3 DNA reads as TGTGCCAGCAGCGTAGCTCTACCGGGGCAGGGAGGAGGCTACACCTTC.

This clonotype was detected many times. The V call is TRBV5-1, the J call TRBJ2-7; D possibly corresponds to TRBD2 (5 bases). Germline V CDR1 and CDR2: SGHRS, YFSETQ. The CDR3 has 15 residues. Deletions cut 1 base from V and 0 bases from J, with 11 bases between. The CDR3 bases are TGCGCCAGCAGCTTGTTCGGACTGAGCTCCTACGAGCAGTACTTC. It is translated as CASSLFGLSSYEQYF.

This clonotype has just one count. The CDR3 sequence is CASSQVIPPEAFF. The CDR3 coding sequence is TGTGCCAGCAGCCAAGTTATCCCGCCAGAAGCTTTCTTT. The chain recombines TRBV14 with TRBJ1-1, with D unresolved. Germline CDR1 and CDR2: SGHDN and FVKESK. The CDR3 loop spans 13 amino acids. Trimming stripped 1 base from V and 8 bases from J, with 11 bases between.

As DNA, the CDR3 is TGTGCCAGCAGCTTAGGAATGAGACAGAGCTCCTACAATGAGCAGTTCTTC. As protein: CASSLGMRQSSYNEQFF. This chain links TRBV7-9 with TRBJ2-1; TRBD1 is a possible D gene (5 bases). Trimming pared 1 base from V and 0 bases from J, leaving 13 bases between. The germline V gene has CDR1 SEHNR and CDR2 FQNEAQ (reference sequence). This CDR3 has 17 amino acids.